This T cell receptor (beta chain) was profiled in a study of T cell responses to AZD1222 COVID-19 vaccine. General observations from the study: The repertoires were collected only after the peak T cell response.

CDR1 MNHEY and CDR2 SMNVEV come from the germline V gene (reference sequence). V shed 5 bases and J shed 9 bases, with 14 bases lying between them. The CDR3 is 13 amino acids. The method was immunoSEQ multiplex PCR; TCRdb's version includes in-frame clones alone and lacks a portion of them. The sample lists approximately 180,000 clones, approximately 92% occurring once. Points on this clone: Its antigen is currently unknown.

This receptor was obtained from an adult who received the MenACWY meningococcal vaccine as a control. Specimen: peripheral blood, collected 28 days after the second dose of the MenACWY control vaccine. The chain carries TRBV27 and TRBJ2-1, with D possibly being TRBD1 (5 bases). CDR3 sequence: CASSHLQGGEQFF. CDR3 nucleotide sequence: TGTGCCAGCAGTCACCTTCAGGGTGGTGAGCAGTTCTTC.